This T cell receptor beta chain was retrieved from a study of T cells in Graves' hyperthyroidism and ophthalmopathy. CDR3 length equals 13 residues. Germline V gives CDR1 SGHDT, CDR2 YYEEEE. V lost 1 base and J lost 7, with 11 bases in between. Patients having uncontrolled infection, another autoimmune disease, pregnancy or lactation were not included. Diagnostic decisions used clinical symptoms, serum thyroxine and TRAb, thyroid ultrasound and orbital computed tomography. This clonotype was seen repeatedly, ten times or more. There were TCR beta CDR3 regions amplified from RNA transcripts. First-round RT-PCR with HTBI primers amplified the TCR CDR3 region. TCRdb analysed the multiplex PCR reads with MiXCR anew, one entry per CDR3 protein. Counted here are about 320,000 distinct CDR3 sequences, roughly 15% occurring once; the ten biggest clones make up around a third.

This receptor was identified in a man between 25 and 39 years old with Graves' hyperthyroidism. The chain has TRBV5-6 and TRBJ1-2; D unclear. The source material was blood. The CDR3 DNA reads TGTGCCAGCAGCTTGATAGGTCCTGGTGGCTACACCTTC. It codes for CASSLIGPGGYTF.